The 29 T cell receptor beta chains below all came from one sample that was sequenced in a study of blood T cell repertoires in COVID-19 (dated by TCRdb to the early 2020s). Libraries were prepared through the immunoSEQ multiplex PCR assay. TCRdb carries this immuneACCESS record with in-frame sequences only. Its versions omit some clonotypes, under half of them owing to an unresolved V gene in the studies checked, with the rest unexplained. The sample data list roughly 140,000 clones, and about four fifths of these were observed just once. The ten largest clones represent about 0.58% of the sample. The sample consisted of peripheral blood. The receptors derive from a man in his 60s with acute or convalescent COVID-19.

The rearrangement uses TRBV5-1 and TRBJ1-1, with D perhaps TRBD1 (5 bases). CDR1 SGHRS and CDR2 YFSETQ come from the germline V gene. V was cut by 2 bases and J by 0 bases, with 11 bases left in between. The CDR3 loop spans 15 amino acids. For the CDR3, the DNA is TGCGCCAGCAGCTTCGACAGCCCCATGAACACTGAAGCTTTCTTT. It is translated as CASSFDSPMNTEAFF.

This clone occurred a few times. The chain combines TRBV7-2 with TRBJ1-4; TRBD1 matches at 9 bases. The CDR3 has 14 amino acids. Looked up from germline, CDR1 is SGHTA and CDR2 is FQGNSA. After removal of 5 bases from V and 8 bases from J, the junction contained 6 bases not matched to a gene. In nucleotides, the CDR3 is TGTGCCAGCAGCCTCCGACAGGGGGGCGAAAAACTGTTTTTT. This sequence encodes CASSLRQGGEKLFF.

This chain links TRBV6-5 with TRBJ1-2, with D possibly matching TRBD1 (6 bases). V lost 7 bases and J 4 bases, leaving 16 bases between the germline ends. The CDR3 runs 14 residues. Germline V lookup: CDR1 MNHEY, CDR2 SVGAGI. Written as DNA, the CDR3 is TGTGCCAGCAATCCGGCAGGGGCCGGCTATGGCTACACCTTC. Amino acid sequence: CASNPAGAGYGYTF.

The chain carries TRBV27 and TRBJ1-6; D possibly corresponds to TRBD1 (5 bases). CDR1 and CDR2 (germline): MNHEY, SMNVEV (reference sequence). Trimming pared 2 bases from V and 4 bases from J, leaving 9 bases between. The CDR3 covers 15 residues. DNA of the CDR3: TGTGCCAGCAGTTTAAGGGACTCTTATAATTCACCCCTCCACTTT. This codes for CASSLRDSYNSPLHF.

The chain employs TRBV6-1 and TRBJ2-3; 8 bases line up with TRBD2. The junction had 7 bases not matched to a gene; V was cut back by 2 bases and J by 6 bases. The length of the CDR3 is 15 residues. CDR1 is MNHNS and CDR2 is SASEGT in the germline V gene. The CDR3 loop is CASSEMAGGIDTQYF. CDR3 DNA: TGTGCCAGCAGTGAAATGGCGGGGGGAATCGATACGCAGTATTTT.

The rearrangement links TRBV7-2 to TRBJ1-4; tentative D call: TRBD1 (5 bases). The germline V and J ends were trimmed by 5 bases and 7 bases, with 11 bases remaining between them. CDR3 length equals 13 residues. CDR1 SGHTA and CDR2 FQGNSA come from the germline V gene. CDR3 nucleotides: TGTGCCAGCAGCCGCAGGGTTTTTGAAAAACTGTTTTTT. Its protein is CASSRRVFEKLFF.

The V gene is TRBV5-4, the J gene TRBJ1-6; perhaps TRBD1 as D (5 bases). This CDR3 contains 15 residues. Looked up from germline, CDR1 is SGHNT and CDR2 is YYREEE (reference sequence). Trimming removed 0 bases at V and 7 bases at J, with 11 bases between. CDR3 in DNA: TGTGCCAGCAGCTTGGCGGGACTAGGAAATTCACCCCTCCACTTT. Translated: CASSLAGLGNSPLHF. The full variable domain, its missing parts supplied by reference TRBV5-4 and TRBJ1-6, is ETGVTQSPTHLIKTRGQQVTLRCSSQSGHNTVSWYQQALGQGPQFIFQYYREEENGRGNFPPRFSGLQFPNYSSELNVNALELDDSALYLCASSLAGLGNSPLHFGNGTRLTVT.

This clone turned up a few times. The chain links TRBV2 to TRBJ2-7, with D uncertain. The germline CDR1 and CDR2 sequences are SNHLY and FYNNEI. Trimming took 4 bases from V and 2 from J, leaving 15 bases between them. The CDR3 has 15 residues. The CDR3 here is CASSAGQTSAYEQYF. The CDR3 coding sequence is TGTGCCAGCAGTGCCGGCCAGACATCCGCCTACGAGCAGTACTTC.

This chain links TRBV6-2 or TRBV6-3 with TRBJ1-3; a possible D gene is TRBD1 (5 bases). The CDR3 is 13 residues long. Germline V gene lookup returns CDR1 MNHEY and CDR2 SVGEGT. V dropped 5 bases and J dropped 5 bases, with 10 bases sitting between them. CDR3 in DNA: TGTGCCAGCAGTCCCAGGGCGCGAAACACCATATATTTT. Its translation is CASSPRARNTIYF.

This clone has just a few counts. The CDR3 region is CASSPDRGVTNEKLFF. The CDR3 coding sequence is TGTGCCAGCAGCCCGGACAGGGGGGTGACTAATGAAAAACTGTTTTTT. V usage is TRBV27 and J usage is TRBJ1-4; 10 nucleotides line up with TRBD1. Germline values: CDR1 MNHEY, CDR2 SMNVEV (reference sequence). CDR3 size: 16 residues. Unmatched junction bases numbered 6, after V lost 6 bases and J lost 2 bases.

This rearrangement joins TRBV2 to TRBJ1-5; 7 nucleotides align to TRBD1. V lost 7 bases to trimming and J lost 6 bases; unmatched junction nucleotides: 9. The germline V gene has CDR1 SNHLY and CDR2 FYNNEI. This CDR3 has 14 amino acids. DNA of the CDR3: TGTGCCAGCACTGCGACAGGGTTTGCTCAGCCCCAGCATTTT. It yields the protein CASTATGFAQPQHF. The full variable domain, with the rest looked up from reference TRBV2 and TRBJ1-5, is EPEVTQTPSHQVTQMGQEVILRCVPISNHLYFYWYRQILGQKVEFLVSFYNNEISEKSEIFDDQFSVERPDGSNFTLKIRSTKLEDSAMYFCASTATGFAQPQHFGDGTRLSIL.

The chain uses TRBV6-5 and TRBJ1-2; possible D gene TRBD1, 5 bases. The CDR3 length is 13 residues. The germline gives CDR1 MNHEY, CDR2 SVGAGI. Trimming took 6 bases from V and 6 from J, leaving 14 bases between them. The CDR3 reads CASRVGALNGYTF. Here the CDR3 DNA reads TGTGCCAGCAGGGTAGGGGCGCTTAATGGCTACACCTTC.

This clone was detected a few times. This chain uses TRBV14 with TRBJ2-7; tentative D call: TRBD2 (5 bases). CDR1 and CDR2 from the germline V gene are SGHDN and FVKESK. V lost 0 bases and J lost 0, with 18 bases in between. This CDR3 has 18 residues. The CDR3 reads CASSQDKRAGDPSYEQYF. The CDR3 nucleotides are TGTGCCAGCAGCCAAGATAAGAGGGCAGGCGACCCCTCCTACGAGCAGTACTTC. The full variable domain, its missing parts supplied by reference TRBV14 and TRBJ2-7, is EAGVTQFPSHSVIEKGQTVTLRCDPISGHDNLYWYRRVMGKEIKFLLHFVKESKQDESGMPNNRFLAERTGGTYSTLKVQPAELEDSGVYFCASSQDKRAGDPSYEQYFGPGTRLTVT.

The chain employs TRBV4-2 and TRBJ2-3, with 9 bases that match TRBD2. There are 16 residues in the CDR3. J lost 8 bases, V lost 1 base, and 10 bases had no gene match. Germline loops: CDR1 LGHNA, CDR2 YNFKEQ. CDR3 DNA sequence: TGTGCCAGCAGCCAAGTGGCGGGGGGGACATCTACTACGCAGTATTTT. Translation gives CASSQVAGGTSTTQYF.

In its sample, this clone was seen a few times. This chain joins TRBV7-9 and TRBJ2-2; 8 bases line up with TRBD1. This CDR3 region has 16 residues. The J segment lost 3 bases and the V segment lost 5 bases, leaving 8 bases of the junction unmatched. Looked up from germline, CDR1 is SEHNR and CDR2 is FQNEAQ (reference sequence). DNA for the CDR3: TGTGCCAGCAGCCCCCCCAGGGGGCTGGACACCGGGGAGCTGTTTTTT. Amino acid sequence: CASSPPRGLDTGELFF.

The V and J genes are TRBV5-1 and TRBJ1-5; 7 nucleotides match TRBD1. Trimming at V came to 4 bases and at J to 0 bases, leaving 4 bases not matched to a gene. CDR3 length: 15 residues. CDR1 SGHRS and CDR2 YFSETQ come from the germline V gene. CDR3 residues: CASSPGGSSNQPQHF. In DNA, the CDR3 is TGCGCCAGCAGCCCAGGGGGGTCTAGCAATCAGCCCCAGCATTTT.

This clone was found a few times. This chain connects TRBV5-4 to TRBJ2-7, with 8 bases aligning to TRBD1. This CDR3 comprises 13 residues. CDR1 and CDR2 (germline): SGHNT, YYREEE (reference sequence). V trimming: 4 bases; J trimming: 6 bases; junction bases outside the gene matches: 6. In nucleotides, the CDR3 is TGTGCCAGCAGCGTGGACAGGGTGAGCGAGCAGTACTTC. It codes for CASSVDRVSEQYF.

The chain couples TRBV4-1 to TRBJ1-5, with D hard to call. Trimming stripped 0 bases from V and 7 bases from J, with 13 bases between. Germline CDR1 reads MGHRA; CDR2 reads YSYEKL. The CDR3 has 15 residues. The CDR3 sequence: CASSQDGGTPQPQHF. CDR3 nucleotides: TGCGCCAGCAGCCAAGATGGCGGCACCCCCCAGCCCCAGCATTTT.

The chain is built from TRBV18 and TRBJ2-5; TRBD1 matches 9 bases. In germline, CDR1 is KGHSH, CDR2 LQKENI. The junction had 5 bases not matched to a gene; V was cut back by 3 bases and J by 6 bases. This CDR3 is 14 amino acids long. The CDR3 loop reads CASSPWTGAKTQYF. The CDR3 DNA reads as TGTGCCAGCTCACCCTGGACAGGGGCGAAGACCCAGTACTTC.

The chain is built from TRBV7-3 and TRBJ1-2, with 8 bases that match TRBD1. V shed 5 bases, J shed 9 bases, and the junction held 8 bases outside the gene matches. Germline V gives CDR1 SGHTA, CDR2 FQGTGA. This CDR3 is 13 amino acids long. The CDR3 region is CASSPTGGGSYTF. CDR3 nucleotides: TGTGCCAGCAGCCCCACAGGGGGGGGGAGCTACACCTTC. Full variable domain (outside the CDR3, taken from reference TRBV7-3 and TRBJ1-2): GAGVSQTPSNKVTEKGKYVELRCDPISGHTALYWYRQSLGQGPEFLIYFQGTGAADDSGLPNDRFFAVRPEGSVSTLKIQRTERGDSAVYLCASSPTGGGSYTFGSGTRLTVV.

The chain carries TRBV3-1 (or the pseudogene TRBV3-2) and TRBJ2-7; perhaps TRBD1 as D (5 bases). The CDR3 has 15 amino acids. Looked up from germline, CDR1 is LGHDT and CDR2 is YNNKEL (reference sequence). Deletions cut 1 base from V and 3 bases from J, with 13 bases between. The chain's CDR3 is CASSQVRVFSYEQYF. As DNA, the CDR3 is TGTGCCAGCAGCCAAGTCAGGGTATTTAGCTACGAGCAGTACTTC.

This clone was counted a few times. V gene TRBV7-2 combines with J gene TRBJ2-1, with TRBD2 as a possible D gene (7 bases). CDR1 and CDR2 from the germline V gene are SGHTA and FQGNSA. This CDR3 is 15 amino acids long. V was shortened by 5 bases and J by 2 bases, with 13 bases between the two germline ends. DNA for the CDR3: TGTGCCAGCAGCCAGGAGGGGGGGCCCTACAATGAGCAGTTCTTC. Encoded protein: CASSQEGGPYNEQFF.

This clone was seen more than once but under ten times. V and J are TRBV10-3 and TRBJ2-7; 7 bases map to TRBD1. Germline V gene data show CDR1 as ENHRY and CDR2 as SYGVKD. The J segment lost 0 bases and the V segment lost 7 bases, leaving 9 bases of the junction unmatched. The CDR3 is 15 residues long. CDR3 in amino acids: CAIKLDRANSYEQYF. CDR3 coding DNA: TGTGCCATCAAACTAGACAGGGCGAACTCCTACGAGCAGTACTTC.

The chain employs TRBV5-8 and TRBJ2-4; D is unresolved. CDR3 length: 16 residues. Germline-derived CDR1 and CDR2 are SGHTS and YDEGEE. Trimming took 0 bases from V and 0 from J, leaving 10 bases between them. The CDR3, as DNA: TGTGCCAGCAGCTTGGAACTTCAAATAGCCAAAAACATTCAGTACTTC. Protein product: CASSLELQIAKNIQYF.

The V gene is TRBV5-6, the J gene TRBJ2-1; tentative D call: TRBD2 (6 bases). The CDR3 totals 15 residues. Germline V gene data show CDR1 as SGHDT and CDR2 as YYEEEE. Trimming removed 4 bases at V and 6 bases at J, with 17 bases between. CDR3 DNA: TGTGCCAGCAGCCGAGCCCCCCGGGAGTCCAATGAGCAGTTCTTC. Translated, it gives CASSRAPRESNEQFF.

The V call is TRBV5-1, the J call TRBJ2-5; 8 bases are a match to TRBD1. Germline loops: CDR1 SGHRS, CDR2 YFSETQ. The CDR3 totals 13 residues. V was clipped by 2 bases and J by 5 bases; unmatched bases: 2. The CDR3 DNA is TGCGCCAGCAGCTTTACAGGGGGGGAGACCCAGTACTTC. As protein: CASSFTGGETQYF.

The gene calls are TRBV6-6 and TRBJ2-7; 12 nucleotides align to TRBD1. The CDR3 length is 15 residues. The J segment lost 6 bases and the V segment lost 5 bases, leaving 8 bases of the junction unmatched. The germline CDR1 and CDR2 sequences are MNHNY and SVGAGI (reference sequence). The CDR3: CASSDPGQGATEQYF. CDR3 coding DNA: TGTGCCAGCAGTGATCCGGGACAGGGGGCGACCGAGCAGTACTTC.

The rearrangement joins TRBV6-5 to TRBJ2-7, with no clear D. The germline V gene has CDR1 MNHEY and CDR2 SVGAGI. Deletions cut 10 bases from V and 1 base from J, with 11 bases between. This CDR3 region has 12 residues. The CDR3 DNA reads TGTGCCACCCGACCGGAGTCCTACGAGCAGTACTTC. This codes for CATRPESYEQYF.

V usage is TRBV18 and J usage is TRBJ1-2; D gene uncertain. The CDR3 is 13 amino acids. Trimming shortened V by 4 bases and J by 6 bases, and 12 bases separated the two germline ends. Looked up from germline, CDR1 is KGHSH and CDR2 is LQKENI. The CDR3 region is CASSRIGGNGYTF. DNA for the CDR3: TGTGCCAGCTCACGGATAGGAGGGAATGGCTACACCTTC.